The 19 T cell receptor beta chains below were found in one sample sequenced in a study of blood T cell repertoires in COVID-19. The protocol was immunoSEQ multiplex PCR, while the TCRdb copy is restricted to in-frame clones and leaves out a portion. The data contain 150,000 or so clones, approximately 81% of them singletons. Sequencing input: PBMCs or T cells enriched from blood (not recorded which). The receptors shown here come from a man in his sixties who had recovered from COVID-19.

This chain uses TRBV5-1 with TRBJ2-1, with D possibly being TRBD1 (5 bases). The V end lost 5 bases, the J end lost 1 base, and 16 bases lay between the germline ends. This CDR3 contains 16 residues. CDR1 and CDR2 from the germline V gene are SGHRS and YFSETQ. The CDR3 DNA is TGCGCCAGCAGGACAGAAACCGTATCATCCTACAATGAGCAGTTCTTC. This codes for CASRTETVSSYNEQFF.

This chain joins TRBV6-5 and TRBJ1-2; 9 bases are a match to TRBD1. The ends lost 6 bases at V and 5 bases at J; junction bases unmatched: 7. CDR1 and CDR2 from the germline V gene are MNHEY and SVGAGI. The CDR3 is made up of 14 amino acids. Written as DNA, the CDR3 is TGTGCCAGCAGAGTCCGGGACAGGGATTATGGCTACACCTTC. Translated: CASRVRDRDYGYTF.

V is TRBV11-3 and J is TRBJ2-7; possibly TRBD2 for D (5 bases). CDR3 length equals 14 residues. Germline V gene data show CDR1 as SGHNT and CDR2 as YENEEA. With 1 base removed from V and 0 bases from J, the gap between germline ends came to 7 bases. The CDR3 protein is CASSLGGSSYEQYF. The CDR3 DNA sequence: TGTGCCAGCAGCTTAGGTGGGAGCTCCTACGAGCAGTACTTC.

The rearrangement links TRBV28 to TRBJ1-2, with 7 bases that match TRBD1. V dropped 5 bases and J dropped 4; count of bases not matched to a gene: 4. This CDR3 is built from 13 residues. The germline gives CDR1 MDHEN, CDR2 SYDVKM. The CDR3 DNA reads as TGTGCCAGCAGTCCCTCAGGGGGCTATGGCTACACCTTC. Amino acid sequence: CASSPSGGYGYTF.

The V and J genes are TRBV2 and TRBJ2-7; TRBD1 might be the D (5 bases). Between the trimmed V and J ends, which lost 3 bases and 2 bases, there was a span of 5 bases. Germline V gene lookup returns CDR1 SNHLY and CDR2 FYNNEI. CDR3 size: 12 residues. DNA for the CDR3: TGTGCCAGCAGTGACAGGGCCTACGAGCAGTACTTC. It yields the protein CASSDRAYEQYF.

This chain links TRBV30 with TRBJ1-1, with 7 bases aligning to TRBD1. The junction had 1 base not matched to a gene; V was cut back by 3 bases and J by 0 bases. The CDR3 length is 13 residues. Germline CDR1 is GTSNPN and CDR2 is SVGIG (reference sequence). The CDR3 sequence: CAWRQGLNTEAFF. In DNA, the CDR3 is TGTGCCTGGAGACAGGGGCTGAACACTGAAGCTTTCTTT.

This chain joins TRBV19 and TRBJ2-1; 12 bases agree with TRBD2. The CDR3 totals 16 residues. Germline-derived CDR1 and CDR2 are LNHDA and SQIVND (reference sequence). The V segment lost 7 bases and the J segment 2 bases; nucleotides outside the gene matches: 6. The CDR3 loop is CASTTSGGLTYNEQFF. DNA of the CDR3: TGTGCCAGTACGACTAGCGGGGGTCTGACCTACAATGAGCAGTTCTTC. Looking up the rest from reference TRBV19 and TRBJ2-1 gives the full variable domain: DGGITQSPKYLFRKEGQNVTLSCEQNLNHDAMYWYRQDPGQGLRLIYYSQIVNDFQKGDIAEGYSVSREKKESFPLTVTSAQKNPTAFYLCASTTSGGLTYNEQFFGPGTRLTVL.

This clone was seen more than once but under ten times. This chain joins TRBV19 and TRBJ1-3, with 9 positions matching TRBD1. The CDR3 totals 15 residues. Germline CDR1 is LNHDA and CDR2 is SQIVND (reference sequence). Trimming removed 9 bases from V and 2 bases from J; junction bases left unmatched: 8. The DNA for the CDR3 is TGTGCCAGCCAGAACCGGGACAGGGCTGGAAACACCATATATTTT. It specifies CASQNRDRAGNTIYF.

This sequence joins TRBV5-5 and TRBJ1-4; D is perhaps TRBD1 (5 bases). CDR1 and CDR2 (germline): SGHKS, YYEKEE (reference sequence). The CDR3 sequence is 15 residues long. With 2 bases removed from V and 3 bases from J, the gap between germline ends came to 11 bases. The CDR3 region is CASSFPTDSNEKLFF. In DNA, the CDR3 is TGTGCCAGCAGCTTTCCGACAGACTCTAATGAAAAACTGTTTTTT.

This clone was counted once. The J gene is TRBJ2-5, the V gene TRBV29-1; 11 bases align to TRBD1. J gave up 7 bases and V 6 bases, and 10 bases lay outside the gene matches. Germline values: CDR1 SQVTM, CDR2 ANQGSEA. This CDR3 is 14 amino acids long. This CDR3 is CSVVRDRGTVTQYF. The CDR3 nucleotides are TGCAGCGTCGTCCGGGACAGGGGGACGGTGACCCAGTACTTC. Variable domain in full (rest from reference TRBV29-1 and TRBJ2-5): SAVISQKPSRDICQRGTSLTIQCQVDSQVTMMFWYRQQPGQSLTLIATANQGSEATYESGFVIDKFPISRPNLTFSTLTVSNMSPEDSSIYLCSVVRDRGTVTQYFGPGTRLLVL.

The chain joins TRBV3-1 (or the pseudogene TRBV3-2) to TRBJ2-3; 8 nucleotides agree with TRBD1. Germline V gives CDR1 LGHDT, CDR2 YNNKEL (reference sequence). The V gene end was trimmed by 1 base and the J gene end by 2 bases; junction bases not matched to a gene: 5. This CDR3 has 16 amino acids. The CDR3 is CASSQGGTGVTDTQYF. CDR3 DNA sequence: TGTGCCAGCAGCCAAGGGGGGACAGGAGTCACAGATACGCAGTATTTT.

The V gene is TRBV5-4, the J gene TRBJ2-1; no definite D call. The germline gives CDR1 SGHNT, CDR2 YYREEE (reference sequence). Trimming took 0 bases from V and 9 from J, leaving 10 bases between them. There are 13 residues in the CDR3. The CDR3 spells CASSLGVSPEQFF. CDR3 nucleotides: TGTGCCAGCAGCTTGGGGGTTAGCCCTGAGCAGTTCTTC.

The J gene is TRBJ1-6, the V gene TRBV5-1; possibly TRBD1 for D (5 bases). The CDR3 has 14 amino acids. Germline loops: CDR1 SGHRS, CDR2 YFSETQ. Trimming took 0 bases from V and 14 from J, leaving 15 bases between them. CDR3 in amino acids: CASSLGGEGITLHF. The CDR3 bases are TGCGCCAGCAGCTTGGGAGGGGAGGGAATCACCCTCCACTTT.

The genes are TRBV18 and TRBJ2-3, with 10 positions matching TRBD2. The length of the CDR3 is 16 residues. Per the germline V gene, CDR1 is KGHSH and CDR2 is LQKENI. J was trimmed by 2 bases and V by 3 bases; bases with no gene match: 5. For the CDR3, the DNA is TGTGCCAGCTCACCTGAAGCGGGAGGGCCCACAGATACGCAGTATTTT. Protein: CASSPEAGGPTDTQYF.

This clone was found a few times. The V and J genes are TRBV19 and TRBJ1-2; 7 nucleotides line up with TRBD1. The CDR3 length is 15 residues. The germline gives CDR1 LNHDA, CDR2 SQIVND (reference sequence). The V and J ends lost 5 bases and 4 bases, in that order; junction bases with no gene match: 10. This CDR3 is CASSARQGSSYGYTF. Here the CDR3 DNA reads TGTGCCAGTAGTGCCAGACAGGGTTCTTCCTATGGCTACACCTTC.

J is TRBJ1-1 and V is TRBV6-5; 7 bases match TRBD1. Germline V gene data show CDR1 as MNHEY and CDR2 as SVGAGI. The CDR3 has 14 residues. Unmatched junction bases numbered 8, after V lost 6 bases and J lost 4 bases. The CDR3 nucleotides are TGTGCCAGCAGGTGGACAGGTTTTGTCACTGAAGCTTTCTTT. Translated: CASRWTGFVTEAFF.

The CDR3 is CASSLQGDTDTQYF. The CDR3 coding sequence is TGTGCCAGCAGCCTGCAGGGGGACACAGATACGCAGTATTTT. The chain is built from TRBV11-2 and TRBJ2-3; 7 bases line up with TRBD1. The CDR3 consists of 14 residues. Per germline, CDR1 SGHAT and CDR2 FQNNGV. The junction had 4 bases not matched to a gene; V was cut back by 5 bases and J by 2 bases.

The V gene is TRBV5-3, the J gene TRBJ1-1; D is possibly TRBD1 (5 bases). TRBV5-3 is labeled an ORF, and its function is uncertain. Trimming removed 0 bases from V and 3 bases from J, with 12 bases in between. This CDR3 is built from 15 residues. The CDR3 nucleotides read TGTGCCAGAAGCTTGGGGAGGGGCTTGGACACTGAAGCTTTCTTT. This gives the protein CARSLGRGLDTEAFF.

This clone was observed a few times. This chain connects TRBV2 to TRBJ1-2; no firm D call. Germline CDR1 reads SNHLY; CDR2 reads FYNNEI. Trimming shortened V by 0 bases and J by 4 bases, and 9 bases separated the two germline ends. The CDR3 contains 14 residues. Here the CDR3 reads CASSEASGSYGYTF. CDR3 nucleotides: TGTGCCAGCAGTGAAGCGAGTGGGAGCTATGGCTACACCTTC.